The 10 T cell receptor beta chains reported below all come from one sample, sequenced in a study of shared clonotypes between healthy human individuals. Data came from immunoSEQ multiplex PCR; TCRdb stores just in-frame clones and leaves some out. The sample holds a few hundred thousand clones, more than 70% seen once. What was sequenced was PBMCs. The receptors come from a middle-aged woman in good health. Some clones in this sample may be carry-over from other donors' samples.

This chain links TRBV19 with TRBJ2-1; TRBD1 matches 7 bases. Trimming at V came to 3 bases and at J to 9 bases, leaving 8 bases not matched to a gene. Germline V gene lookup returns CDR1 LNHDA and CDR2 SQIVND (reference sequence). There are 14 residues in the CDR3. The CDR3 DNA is TGTGCCAGTAGTATTCAACAGGGGAATGGTGAGCAGTTCTTC. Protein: CASSIQQGNGEQFF.

The CDR3 DNA is TGTGCCAGCGGATTGGGGGAACAGGGGGCCTACGAGCAGTACTTC. It is translated as CASGLGEQGAYEQYF. The gene calls are TRBV27 and TRBJ2-7; 8 nucleotides match TRBD1. Germline V gene sequence: CDR1 MNHEY, CDR2 SMNVEV (reference sequence). The CDR3 totals 15 residues. Germline trimming cut 8 bases from V and 2 bases from J; bases unmatched to any gene: 11.

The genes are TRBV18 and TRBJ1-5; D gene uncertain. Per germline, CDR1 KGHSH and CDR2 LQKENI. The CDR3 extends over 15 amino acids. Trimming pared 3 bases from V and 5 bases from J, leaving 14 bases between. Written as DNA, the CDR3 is TGTGCCAGCTCACCCACGGAATCGCAGGATCAGCCCCAGCATTTT. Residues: CASSPTESQDQPQHF.

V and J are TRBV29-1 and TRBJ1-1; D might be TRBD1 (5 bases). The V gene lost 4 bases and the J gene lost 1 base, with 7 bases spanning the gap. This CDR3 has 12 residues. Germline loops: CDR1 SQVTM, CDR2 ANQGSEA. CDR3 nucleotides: TGCAGCGTTGGACAGTCGAACACTGAAGCTTTCTTT. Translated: CSVGQSNTEAFF.

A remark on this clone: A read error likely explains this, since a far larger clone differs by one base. The CDR3 region is CAGSLDKNTEAFF. The CDR3 coding sequence is TGTGCCGGCAGCTTGGACAAGAACACTGAAGCTTTCTTT. The chain combines TRBV7-3 with TRBJ1-1; maybe TRBD1 (5 bases). The length of the CDR3 is 13 residues. CDR1 and CDR2 from the germline V gene are SGHTA and FQGTGA.

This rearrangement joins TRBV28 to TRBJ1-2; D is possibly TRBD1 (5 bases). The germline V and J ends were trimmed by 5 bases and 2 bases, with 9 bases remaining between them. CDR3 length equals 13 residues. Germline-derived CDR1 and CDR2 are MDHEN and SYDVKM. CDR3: CASSEDRNYGYTF. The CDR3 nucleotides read TGTGCCAGCAGTGAAGACAGAAACTATGGCTACACCTTC.

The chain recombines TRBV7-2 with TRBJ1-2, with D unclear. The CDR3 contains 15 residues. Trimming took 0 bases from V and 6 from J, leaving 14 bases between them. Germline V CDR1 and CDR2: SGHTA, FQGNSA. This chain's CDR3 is CASSLALGPSDGYTF. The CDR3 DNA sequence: TGTGCCAGCAGCTTAGCGCTAGGCCCCTCTGATGGCTACACCTTC.

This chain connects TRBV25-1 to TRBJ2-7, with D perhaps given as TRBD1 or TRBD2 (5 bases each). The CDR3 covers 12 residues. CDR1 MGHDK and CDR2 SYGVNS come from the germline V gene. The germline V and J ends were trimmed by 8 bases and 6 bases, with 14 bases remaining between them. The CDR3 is CASARESFEQYF. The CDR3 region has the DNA TGTGCCAGCGCCAGGGAGAGTTTCGAGCAGTACTTC.

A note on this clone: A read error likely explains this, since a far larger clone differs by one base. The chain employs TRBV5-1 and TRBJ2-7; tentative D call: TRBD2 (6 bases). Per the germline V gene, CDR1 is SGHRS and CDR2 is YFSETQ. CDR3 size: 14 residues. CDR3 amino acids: CASRGDSGSCEQYF. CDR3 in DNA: TGCGCCAGCAGAGGTGATAGCGGCTCCTGCGAGCAGTACTTC.

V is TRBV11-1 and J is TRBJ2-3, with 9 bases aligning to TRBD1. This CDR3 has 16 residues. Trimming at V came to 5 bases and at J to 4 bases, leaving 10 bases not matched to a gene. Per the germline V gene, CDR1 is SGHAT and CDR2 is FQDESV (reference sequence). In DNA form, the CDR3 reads TGTGCCAGCAGCCCACGGGACAGGGTCTTCGCAGATACGCAGTATTTT. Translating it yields CASSPRDRVFADTQYF.